The T cell receptor beta chain under discussion was sequenced for a study of blood T cell repertoires in COVID-19. Study-level information: T cells, B-cell-depleted T cells, or PBMCs provided the cDNA or gDNA that served as material.

Germline V gene lookup returns CDR1 SGHTA and CDR2 FQGNSA. The V and J ends lost 1 base and 8 bases respectively, with 8 bases between them. This CDR3 comprises 12 residues. Libraries were prepared by immunoSEQ multiplex PCR; TCRdb keeps only in-frame clonotypes and omits some of them. This sample carries about 170,000 clones, approximately 80% of them seen once, and the ten largest clones take around 7%. The V call is TRBV7-2, the J call TRBJ1-2; D is undetermined. This TCR was recovered from a woman aged 40 to 55 with COVID-19, enrolled during active disease. The sample consisted of peripheral blood. The CDR3 bases are TGTGCCAGCAGCTTAGATGTCCAGGGCTACACCTTC. The encoded protein is CASSLDVQGYTF.